This T cell receptor (beta chain) came from a study of identifying expanded T cells in peripheral blood. The CDR3 extends over 13 amino acids. Trimming removed 5 bases from V and 7 bases from J, with 12 bases in between. From germline, CDR1 is SGHTA and CDR2 FQGNSA. Concerning this clone itself: Antigen: not known.

Collection occurred without any documented infections or immune events in donors. Data came from immunoSEQ multiplex PCR; TCRdb stores just in-frame clones and leaves some out. The sample has approximately 79,000 clones; roughly 90% are singletons. Findings and limits, study-wide: Over around two and four weeks, about 15 and 18 clones changed, versus approximately 1.2 between replicates. Clone count variance between roughly 2-week samples rose with total template count.

The receptor comes from a person aged 18-69 years in good health. Sequenced material: blood. The gene calls are TRBV7-2 and TRBJ2-1; D remains unclear. CDR3: CASSPSRVNEQFF. Here the CDR3 DNA reads TGTGCCAGCAGCCCAAGTAGGGTGAATGAGCAGTTCTTC.